These 8 T cell receptor beta chains share one sample of origin, sequenced in a study of patients and donors after allogeneic stem cell transplantation. One entry per CDR3 protein, called by TCRdb with MiXCR from the RT-PCR reads. Of around 23,000 distinct CDR3 sequences listed, around 28% are singletons. Sequenced: blood, either unsorted or a sorted T cell fraction (not recorded which). These receptors came from a human donor who was either an allogeneic HSCT recipient or a stem cell or donor lymphocyte infusion donor (not recorded which). It is not recorded whose cells these are; they may come from a transplant donor.

The chain is built from TRBV6-1 and TRBJ1-2, with D hard to call. The CDR3 contains 15 residues. V was pared by 1 base and J by 3 bases, with 12 bases between. From germline, CDR1 is MNHNS and CDR2 SASEGT. For the CDR3, the DNA is TGTGCCAGCAGTGAAGACCAAACCCTTTACTATGGCTACACCTTC. It codes for CASSEDQTLYYGYTF.

The chain is built from TRBV4-2 and TRBJ1-3; 7 positions match TRBD1. The CDR3 is 15 residues long. Trimming took 3 bases from V and 2 from J; bases not matched to a gene: 4. Per germline, CDR1 LGHNA and CDR2 YNFKEQ. CDR3 bases: TGTGCCAGCAGCCATCCCGACAGGGCTGGAAACACCATATATTTT. Its translation: CASSHPDRAGNTIYF.

J is TRBJ2-3 and V is TRBV6-2 or TRBV6-3; D gene unclear. Deletions cut 2 bases from V and 6 bases from J, with 12 bases between. CDR1 is MNHEY, CDR2 SVGEGT, per germline. The CDR3 has 14 residues. For the CDR3, the DNA is TGTGCCAGCAGTTACCCCGGGTGGATGGATACGCAGTATTTT. It is translated as CASSYPGWMDTQYF.

V gene TRBV4-3 combines with J gene TRBJ2-3; D is possibly TRBD1 (6 bases). The V and J ends lost 1 base and 0 bases respectively, with 14 bases between them. Germline CDR1 and CDR2: LGHNA and YSLEER. This CDR3 is built from 17 residues. The CDR3 DNA reads as TGCGCCAGCAGCCAAGGCCCCGGGGACATTAGCACAGATACGCAGTATTTT. Translation gives CASSQGPGDISTDTQYF.

V usage is TRBV11-2 and J usage is TRBJ1-5, with D uncertain. The CDR3 is 14 amino acids. The germline CDR1 and CDR2 sequences are SGHAT and FQNNGV. V gave up 5 bases and J gave up 3 bases, with 11 bases separating them. The CDR3 loop reads CASSHLGHNQPQHF. The CDR3 coding sequence is TGTGCCAGCAGCCACCTCGGGCACAATCAGCCCCAGCATTTT.

In DNA, the CDR3 is TGTGCCAGCAGTGAACGTGGAGGTGAAAAACTGTTTTTT. Its translation: CASSERGGEKLFF. V is TRBV25-1 and J is TRBJ1-4; D remains unclear. Germline loops: CDR1 MGHDK, CDR2 SYGVNS. The CDR3 runs 13 residues. The V and J ends lost 2 bases and 7 bases respectively, with 8 bases between them.

V and J are TRBV5-1 and TRBJ1-1, with D uncertain. Trimming took 0 bases from V and 1 from J, leaving 7 bases between them. The CDR3 covers 14 residues. Germline V gives CDR1 SGHRS, CDR2 YFSETQ. The CDR3 DNA reads TGCGCCAGCAGCTTGGGGTCAGGGAACACTGAAGCTTTCTTT. This sequence encodes CASSLGSGNTEAFF.

The V gene is TRBV27, the J gene TRBJ1-2, with a possible D match to TRBD1 (6 bases). V lost 3 bases and J lost 2, with 13 bases in between. This CDR3 comprises 15 residues. Looked up from germline, CDR1 is MNHEY and CDR2 is SMNVEV (reference sequence). Here the CDR3 reads CASSFRPGANYGYTF. As DNA, the CDR3 is TGTGCCAGCAGTTTTCGCCCAGGGGCAAACTATGGCTACACCTTC.